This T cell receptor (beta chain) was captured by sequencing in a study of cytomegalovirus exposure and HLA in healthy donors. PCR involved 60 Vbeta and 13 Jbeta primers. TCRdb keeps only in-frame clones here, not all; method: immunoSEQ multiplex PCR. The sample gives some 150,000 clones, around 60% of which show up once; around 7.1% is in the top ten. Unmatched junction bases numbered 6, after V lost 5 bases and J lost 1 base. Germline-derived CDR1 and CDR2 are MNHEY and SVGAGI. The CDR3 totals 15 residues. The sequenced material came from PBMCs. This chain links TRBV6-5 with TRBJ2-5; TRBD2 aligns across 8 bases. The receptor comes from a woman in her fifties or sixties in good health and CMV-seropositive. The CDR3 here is CASSPPGLGQETQYF. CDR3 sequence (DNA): TGTGCCAGCAGTCCCCCGGGACTAGGCCAAGAGACCCAGTACTTC.